These T cell receptor beta chains were read from a single sample in a study of cytomegalovirus exposure and HLA in healthy donors. The table came from immunoSEQ multiplex PCR; TCRdb's copy has only in-frame clones and leaves some out. The sample carries some 150,000 clones, approximately 77% recorded once. Sequenced: PBMCs. The receptors stem from a male donor in good health and CMV-seronegative. Each CDR3 is given with its conserved first and last residue. The D gene is left open where the match is weak. Where a row states a size, it is once, few, many or the class of an expanded clone; other rows omit it.

D gene | J gene | CDR3 length | V gene | clone size | CDR3 DNA | CDR3 protein
. | TRBJ2-7 | 12 | TRBV30 | . | TGTGCCTGGAGTGCCTTATACTACGAGCAGTACTTC | CAWSALYYEQYF
. | TRBJ2-3 | 17 | TRBV23-1 | . | TGCGCCAGCAGACCTACAAAGCCGGGACACCGGACAGATACGCAGTATTTT | CASRPTKPGHRTDTQYF
TRBD1 | TRBJ1-6 | 14 | TRBV6-5 | . | TGTGCCAGCCGACAGGGGGTAGGAAATTCACCCCTCCACTTT | CASRQGVGNSPLHF
. | TRBJ2-2 | 15 | TRBV6-5 | . | TGTGCCAGCAGCTCGCTGTGGGGGGGCGCCGGGGAGCTGTTTTTT | CASSSLWGGAGELFF
. | TRBJ1-6 | 15 | TRBV27 | . | TGTGCCAGCAGTTCGCAGGCAAATTTTAATTCACCCCTCCACTTT | CASSSQANFNSPLHF
TRBD1 | TRBJ1-2 | 13 | TRBV6-5 | few | TGTGCCAGCAGCCGGGACAGAAACTATGGCTACACCTTC | CASSRDRNYGYTF
TRBD1 | TRBJ1-1 | 16 | TRBV5-6 | . | TGTGCCAGCAGCTTGCGGACAGGGGGCGGAAACACTGAAGCTTTCTTT | CASSLRTGGGNTEAFF
. | TRBJ2-7 | 13 | TRBV4-1 | few | TGCGCCAGCAGCCAAGACGAGGGATTCGGGCAGTACTTC | CASSQDEGFGQYF
. | TRBJ2-5 | 14 | TRBV29-1 | few | TGCAGCGCCCGCTCCGTAAGCTATCGCGAGACCCAGTACTTC | CSARSVSYRETQYF
TRBD1 | TRBJ2-7 | 15 | TRBV7-6 | . | TGTGCCAGCAGCTTCGCCCTGGGACAGGGAGGCGAGCAGTACTTC | CASSFALGQGGEQYF
TRBD1 | TRBJ1-5 | 13 | TRBV19 | . | TGTGCCAGTAGTTCCCAGGGGGATCAGCCCCAGCATTTT | CASSSQGDQPQHF
. | TRBJ2-1 | 11 | TRBV20-1 | . | TGCAGTGCCAGAAACTACCCCGAGCAGTTCTTC | CSARNYPEQFF
. | TRBJ2-7 | 17 | TRBV4-3 | . | TGCGCCAGCAGCCTAACTCGAACCGGGACTCTTCGGTTCGAGCAGTACTTC | CASSLTRTGTLRFEQYF
. | TRBJ2-7 | 12 | TRBV30 | . | TGTGCCTGGAGGGTCGGCTCCTACGAGCAGTACTTC | CAWRVGSYEQYF